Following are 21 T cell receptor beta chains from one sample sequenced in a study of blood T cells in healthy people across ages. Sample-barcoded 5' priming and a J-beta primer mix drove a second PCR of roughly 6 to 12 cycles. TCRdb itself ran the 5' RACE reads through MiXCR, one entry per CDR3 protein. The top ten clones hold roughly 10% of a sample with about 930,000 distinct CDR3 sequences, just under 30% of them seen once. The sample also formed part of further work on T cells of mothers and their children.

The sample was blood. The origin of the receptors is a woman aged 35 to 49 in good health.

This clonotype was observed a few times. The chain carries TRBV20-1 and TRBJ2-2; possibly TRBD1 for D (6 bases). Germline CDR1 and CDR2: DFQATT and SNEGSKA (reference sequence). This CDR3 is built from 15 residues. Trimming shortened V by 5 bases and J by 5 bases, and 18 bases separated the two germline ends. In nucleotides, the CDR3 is TGCAGTGCTTTACCGGACAGACCTTTAACCGGGGAGCTGTTTTTT. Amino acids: CSALPDRPLTGELFF.

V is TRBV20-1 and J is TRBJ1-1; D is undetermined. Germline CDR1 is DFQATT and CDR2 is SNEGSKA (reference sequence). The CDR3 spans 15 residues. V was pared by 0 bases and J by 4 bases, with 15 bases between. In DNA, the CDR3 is TGCAGTGCTAGAGATATCGCATTTTTAGGCACTGAAGCTTTCTTT. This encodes CSARDIAFLGTEAFF.

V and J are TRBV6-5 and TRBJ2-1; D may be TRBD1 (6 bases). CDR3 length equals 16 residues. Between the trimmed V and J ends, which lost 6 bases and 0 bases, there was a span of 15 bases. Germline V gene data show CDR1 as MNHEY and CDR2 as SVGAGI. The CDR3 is CASSSQDSFSYNEQFF. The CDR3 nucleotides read TGTGCCAGCAGCTCCCAGGACAGCTTCTCCTACAATGAGCAGTTCTTC.

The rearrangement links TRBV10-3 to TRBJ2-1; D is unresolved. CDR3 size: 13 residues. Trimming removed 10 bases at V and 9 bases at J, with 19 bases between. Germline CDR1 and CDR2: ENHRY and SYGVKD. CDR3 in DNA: TGTGCCAGCAGCCAAAACCGTTGGTCTGAGCAGTTCTTC. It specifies CASSQNRWSEQFF.

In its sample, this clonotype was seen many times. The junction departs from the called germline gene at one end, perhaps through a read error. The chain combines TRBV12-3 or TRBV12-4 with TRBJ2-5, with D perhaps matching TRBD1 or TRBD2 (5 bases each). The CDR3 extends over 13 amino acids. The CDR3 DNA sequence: TGTGCCAGCACATTAACCACCGCAGGGACCCCGTACTTC. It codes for CASTLTTAGTPYF.

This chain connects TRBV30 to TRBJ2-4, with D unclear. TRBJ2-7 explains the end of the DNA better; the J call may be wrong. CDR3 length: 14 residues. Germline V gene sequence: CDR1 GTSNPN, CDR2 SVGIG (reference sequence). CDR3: CAWSGGGHYYEQYF. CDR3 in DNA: TGTGCCTGGAGTGGGGGTGGGCACTACTACGAGCAGTACTTC.

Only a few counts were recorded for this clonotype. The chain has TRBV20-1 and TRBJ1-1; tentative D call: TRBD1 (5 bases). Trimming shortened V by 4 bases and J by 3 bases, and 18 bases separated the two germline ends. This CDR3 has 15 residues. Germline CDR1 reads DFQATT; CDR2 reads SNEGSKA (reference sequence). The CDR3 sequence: CSATRPQGRDTEAFF. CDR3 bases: TGCAGTGCTACGAGACCCCAGGGACGGGACACTGAAGCTTTCTTT.

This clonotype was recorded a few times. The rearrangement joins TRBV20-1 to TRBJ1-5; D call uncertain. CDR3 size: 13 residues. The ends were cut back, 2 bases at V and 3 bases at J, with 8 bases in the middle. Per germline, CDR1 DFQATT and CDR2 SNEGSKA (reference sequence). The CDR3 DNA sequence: TGCAGTGCTAGACCCGCGAACAATCAGCCCCAGCATTTT. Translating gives CSARPANNQPQHF.

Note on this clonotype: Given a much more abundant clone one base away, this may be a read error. CDR3 sequence (DNA): TGTGCCAGCAGTTACCTTGACAGGGGAGGGACCCAGTACTTC. Protein sequence: CASSYLDRGGTQYF. The chain couples TRBV6-6 to TRBJ2-7; 8 nucleotides align to TRBD1. The tail of the sequence fits TRBJ2-5 better, so the J call may be wrong. Germline values: CDR1 MNHNY, CDR2 SVGAGI (reference sequence). CDR3 length: 14 residues.

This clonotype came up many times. CDR3 in amino acids: CASSRDIYEQYF. DNA for the CDR3: TGTGCCAGCAGCCGGGACATCTACGAGCAGTACTTC. The chain couples TRBV12-3 or TRBV12-4 to TRBJ2-7, with a possible D match to TRBD1 (6 bases). This CDR3 region has 12 residues. V was clipped by 6 bases and J by 3 bases, with 9 bases between them.

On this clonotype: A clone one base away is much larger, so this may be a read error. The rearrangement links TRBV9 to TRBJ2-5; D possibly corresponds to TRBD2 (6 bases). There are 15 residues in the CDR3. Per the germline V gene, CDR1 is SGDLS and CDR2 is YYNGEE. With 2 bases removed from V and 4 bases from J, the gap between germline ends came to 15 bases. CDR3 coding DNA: TGTGCCAGCAGCGTGGACGGGGGAGCCCGAGAGACCCAGTACTTC. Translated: CASSVDGGARETQYF.

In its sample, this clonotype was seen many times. CDR3 coding DNA: TGTGCCAGCGGCCCTCTACCGGGACAGGGGCCGTACGAGCAGTACTTC. Translation: CASGPLPGQGPYEQYF. The rearrangement joins TRBV6-1 to TRBJ2-7, with 10 positions matching TRBD1. Trimming cost V 8 bases and J 4 bases; bases outside gene matches: 14. The CDR3 is made up of 16 amino acids. Germline V lookup: CDR1 MNHNS, CDR2 SASEGT.

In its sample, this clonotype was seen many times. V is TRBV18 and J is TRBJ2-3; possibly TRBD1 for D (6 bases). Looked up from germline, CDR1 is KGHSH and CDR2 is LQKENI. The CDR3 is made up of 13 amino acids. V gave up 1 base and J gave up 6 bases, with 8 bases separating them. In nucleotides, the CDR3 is TGTGCCAGCTCACCACGTCAGGGGGATACGCAGTATTTT. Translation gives CASSPRQGDTQYF.

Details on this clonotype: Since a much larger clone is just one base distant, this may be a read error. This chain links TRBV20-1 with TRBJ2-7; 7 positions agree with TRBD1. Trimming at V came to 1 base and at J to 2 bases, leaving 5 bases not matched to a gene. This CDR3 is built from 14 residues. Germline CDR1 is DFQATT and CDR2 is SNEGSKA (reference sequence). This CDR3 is CSARVGTAPYEQYF. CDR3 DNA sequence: TGCAGTGCTAGAGTGGGGACAGCTCCCTACGAGCAGTACTTC.

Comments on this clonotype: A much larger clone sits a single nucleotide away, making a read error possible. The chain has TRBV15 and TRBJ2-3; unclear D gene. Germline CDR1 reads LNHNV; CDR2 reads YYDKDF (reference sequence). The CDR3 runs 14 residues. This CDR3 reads CPTSVSIGTDTQYF. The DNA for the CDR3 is TGTCCCACCAGCGTCAGTATTGGCACAGATACGCAGTATTTT.

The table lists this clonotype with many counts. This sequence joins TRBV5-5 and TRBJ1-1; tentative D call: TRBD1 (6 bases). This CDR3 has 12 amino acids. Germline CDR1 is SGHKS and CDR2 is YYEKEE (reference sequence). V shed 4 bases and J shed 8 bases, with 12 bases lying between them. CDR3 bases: TGTGCCAGCAGCCCCTATGGGGGCGAAGCTTTCTTT. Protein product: CASSPYGGEAFF.

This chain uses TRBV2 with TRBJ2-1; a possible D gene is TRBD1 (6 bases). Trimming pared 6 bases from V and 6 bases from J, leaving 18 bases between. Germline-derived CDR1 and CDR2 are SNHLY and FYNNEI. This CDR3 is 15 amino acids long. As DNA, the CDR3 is TGTGCCAGCAGCAAACAGGGTTTGACAAGCAATGAGCAGTTCTTC. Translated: CASSKQGLTSNEQFF. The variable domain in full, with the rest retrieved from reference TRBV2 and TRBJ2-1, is EPEVTQTPSHQVTQMGQEVILRCVPISNHLYFYWYRQILGQKVEFLVSFYNNEISEKSEIFDDQFSVERPDGSNFTLKIRSTKLEDSAMYFCASSKQGLTSNEQFFGPGTRLTVL.

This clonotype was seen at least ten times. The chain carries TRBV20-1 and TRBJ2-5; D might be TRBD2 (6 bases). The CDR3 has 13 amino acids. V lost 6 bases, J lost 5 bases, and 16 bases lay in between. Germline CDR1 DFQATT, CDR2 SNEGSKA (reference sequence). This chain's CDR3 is CSADRDSRETQYF. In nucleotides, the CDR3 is TGCAGTGCGGATCGGGACTCCAGGGAGACCCAGTACTTC.

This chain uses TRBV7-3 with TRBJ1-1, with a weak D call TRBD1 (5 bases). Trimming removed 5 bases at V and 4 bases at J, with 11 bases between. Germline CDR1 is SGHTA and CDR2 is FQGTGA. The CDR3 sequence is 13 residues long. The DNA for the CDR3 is TGTGCCAGCAGCGGCCGAGGGGTCACTGAAGCTTTCTTT. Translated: CASSGRGVTEAFF.

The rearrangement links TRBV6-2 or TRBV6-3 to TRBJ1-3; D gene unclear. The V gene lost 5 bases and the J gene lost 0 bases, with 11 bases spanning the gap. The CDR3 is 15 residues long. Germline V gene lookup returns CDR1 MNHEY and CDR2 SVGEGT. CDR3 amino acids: CASSILSASGNTIYF. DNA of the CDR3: TGTGCCAGCAGTATCCTCTCGGCCTCTGGAAACACCATATATTTT.

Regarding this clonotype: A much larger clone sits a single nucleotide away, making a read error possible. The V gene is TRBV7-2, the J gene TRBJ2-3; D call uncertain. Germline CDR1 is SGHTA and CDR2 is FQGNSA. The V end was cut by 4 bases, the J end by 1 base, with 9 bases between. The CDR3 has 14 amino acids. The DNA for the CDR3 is TGTGCCAGCAGCTCGGCCGCTCGCACAGATACGCAGTATTTT. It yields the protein CASSSAARTDTQYF.